This T cell receptor (beta chain) was captured by sequencing in a study of cytomegalovirus exposure and HLA in healthy donors. With 60 Vbeta and 13 Jbeta primers, the PCR was carried out. This table comes from immunoSEQ multiplex PCR, and its TCRdb copy is limited to in-frame clones, with some not included. The sample includes tens of thousands of clones, roughly 72% of them seen just once. As regards this clone: No antigen is known for it.

Study-wide findings and caveats: Researchers had no immune exposure information except CMV serostatus available. In a later analysis, most CMV-associated TCR beta chains appeared HLA-restricted.

Each donor was healthy, and each was a bone marrow donor. The CDR3 runs 14 residues. In germline, CDR1 is GTSNPN, CDR2 SVGIG (reference sequence). Losses at the gene ends were 0 bases for V and 7 bases for J; bases not matched to a gene: 7. The sequenced material came from PBMCs. The clonotype was recovered from a man aged 50 or older in good health and CMV-seronegative. The rearrangement links TRBV30 to TRBJ1-1, with TRBD1 matching over 8 bases. This CDR3 is CAWSVKQGVGEAFF. The CDR3 nucleotides read TGTGCCTGGAGTGTAAAACAGGGGGTCGGTGAAGCTTTCTTT.